The T cell receptor beta chain under discussion was sequenced for a study of regulatory T cells in long-lasting Graves disease (dated by TCRdb to about 2021). Context from the whole study: Newly diagnosed Graves' disease patients had taken antithyroid drugs for less than 3 months. Patients with persistent Graves' disease were compared with patients with newly diagnosed Graves' disease using TCR sequencing and RNA sequencing of peripheral blood. The study was registered as a clinical trial and conducted in China. A total of about 33 samples underwent TCR sequencing, from about 13 patients with persistent Graves' disease and 20 or so patients with newly diagnosed Graves' disease.

The time point label here, explained by the study, means: newly diagnosed GD, antithyroid drugs for less than 3 months. For both TCR sequencing and RNA sequencing, RNA was extracted from PBMCs using TRIzol. The diagnosis of Graves' disease was made according to American Thyroid Association guidelines. Recruitment of patients was carried out at an endocrinology department in Xi'an, China. From each patient, approximately 9 milliliters of peripheral blood was collected into an EDTA anticoagulant tube. Ficoll Paque Plus density gradient separation was used to isolate PBMCs, and no further T cell sorting was done. An Agilent 2100 Bioanalyzer and agarose gel were used to assess RNA quality, and a NanoDrop 2000 was used to measure RNA concentration. The CDR3 holds 14 amino acids from the cysteine to the phenylalanine. The entry retains the CDR3 DNA only, 42 bases that are in frame from base 1. The CDR1 and CDR2 encoded by the germline V gene are SGHVS and FNYEAQ. V is cut by 5 bases and J by 7 bases, and the space between the germline ends is 15 bases.

The paper's findings and limits, for the study overall: Only the TCR beta chain was sequenced and analyzed. Peripheral blood alone was examined, since thyroid tissue, which constituted the primary lesion, could not be accessed. Patients with persistent disease shared more public clonotypes (around 2,500) than newly diagnosed patients did (about 1,000). TRBV28, TRBJ1-2 and TRBJ2-5 were preferentially used in persistent disease, while TRBV20-1 and TRBJ2-1 were favored in newly diagnosed disease. Lower TCR Shannon entropy and fewer highly expanded clones were observed in persistent Graves' disease patients than in newly diagnosed patients, which suggested clonal expansion. The authors noted that the small sample size was a limitation that may lower accuracy.

This clonotype was counted at least ten times. Its antigen remains undetermined. No clone much larger than this one lies a single base away; base qualities are absent. Library preparation used multiplex PCR. For sequencing, an Illumina HiSeq 4000 was employed. CDR3 regions were amplified by Arm-PCR with iRepertoire HTBI primers to construct TCR beta libraries. Before sequencing, the PCR products underwent gel purification. In the authors' own workflow: A total of fewer than 70 TRBV and some 15 TRBJ segments were identified across samples and were used for gene usage analysis of CDR3 amino acid clonotypes. COPE and FqMerger were used to merge the filtered high-quality paired reads into contigs. BLAST was used to align contigs to the IMGT TRBV, TRBD and TRBJ reference genes, and CDR3 was defined following IMGT. Any clonotype with a frequency above 0.1% was classified as a highly expanded clone. Shannon entropy served as the measure of repertoire diversity, while the Gini coefficient captured V-J evenness. A clonotype was considered public if more than one individual shared it. The public reads were quality trimmed at Q25 with fastp and then assembled into clones with MiXCR by TCRdb, keeping productive beta chains. A single entry per CDR3 protein holds the most common genes and DNA from its merged rows. These V and J calls rely on TCRdb rather than the paper's analysis. Within this sample are roughly 560,000 distinct CDR3 sequences, with 12% of them counted one time only. The top ten clonotypes cover more than 8% of the sample.

These data also featured in a second study, about T cells in Graves' hyperthyroidism and ophthalmopathy. As described in the second report: Graves' hyperthyroidism was defined as stable when no progression to ophthalmopathy occurred over 18 months of follow-up. Hyperthyroidism patients were aged 18 to 65 years and newly diagnosed, with disease duration of less than 2 months. Exclusion was applied to patients with uncontrolled infections, other autoimmune diseases, pregnancy or lactation. Clinical symptoms, serum thyroxine and TRAb, thyroid ultrasound, and orbital computed tomography formed the basis for the diagnoses. For the first round of RT-PCR on the TCR CDR3, the HTBI primer set was used together with the Qiagen OneStep RT-PCR kit. Most expanded thyroid clonotypes (frequency above 0.001) were also found in blood, which suggests that blood repertoires may mirror thyroid immune responses. A 13 V-J signature model separated ophthalmopathy from stable hyperthyroidism, with around 90% sensitivity and just under 84% specificity in cross-validation and 80%/75% in testing. During validation, the model predicted progression to ophthalmopathy a median of about 6.3 months ahead of onset, with almost 71% sensitivity and about 75% specificity. TCR V-J signatures able to tell the groups apart were searched for in a discovery cohort of 95 or so patients, of whom fewer than 45 had Graves' ophthalmopathy and roughly 58 had stable Graves' hyperthyroidism. Prospective prediction of ophthalmopathy was tested in an independent validation cohort consisting of 18 to 20 hyperthyroidism patients and around 16 patients who later progressed to ophthalmopathy. The 100 discovery patients were randomly split 7:3 into training and test sets. Thyroid tissue and blood T-cell repertoires from roughly six Graves' hyperthyroidism patients were also compared in the study. After blood sampling, hyperthyroidism patients were treated with methimazole at a starting dose of 30 mg daily, and ophthalmopathy patients were treated with high-dose intravenous methylprednisolone. Libraries were constructed in a second round of multiplex PCR, after which size selection and purification were performed. Paired-end sequencing of the libraries was performed with 100 bp reads on an Illumina HiSeq2000. SOAPnuke was used to process the raw data, throwing out any read that contained adapters or uncalled bases, had a mean Phred below 15, or lacked an exact constant-primer or identifier match. COPE v1.2.5 was used to merge high-quality paired reads, and clonotypes were defined as unique nucleotide sequences. MiTCR v1.1 was used to align the clonotypes against IMGT TRBV, TRBD and TRBJ reference segments. The analysis was restricted to V-J combinations with a frequency above 0.0001, which together covered around 99% of the repertoires. The TCS score was defined as the ratio of F50 (clonal expansion) to E x V (chaos), calculated using BLOSUM62-based TCRdist between CDR3 peptides within each V-J. Welch's t-statistics and random forest reduced fewer than 550 V-J features to roughly 13, which were used in a naive Bayes classifier (R e1071). Sample size was not statistically predetermined, and investigators were not blinded to group allocation. The paper reports TCR Vbeta CDR3 sequencing of over 120 peripheral blood samples: around 45 ophthalmopathy, roughly 80 hyperthyroidism and around 17 progressor patients.

Rearrangement joined TRBV7-6 to TRBJ2-1; a tentative D match to TRBD1 spans 6 bases. The clonotype comes from a woman under 40 with Graves disease. Donor details come from another sample of the same person, matched by shared clones. Here the sequenced sample was peripheral blood mononuclear cells (PBMCs), taken at new diagnosis, from a patient treated with antithyroid drugs. The DNA sequence follows: TGTGCCAGCAGCGCCAGACCAGGGGTAAATGAGCAGTTCTTC. Its protein product is CASSARPGVNEQFF.